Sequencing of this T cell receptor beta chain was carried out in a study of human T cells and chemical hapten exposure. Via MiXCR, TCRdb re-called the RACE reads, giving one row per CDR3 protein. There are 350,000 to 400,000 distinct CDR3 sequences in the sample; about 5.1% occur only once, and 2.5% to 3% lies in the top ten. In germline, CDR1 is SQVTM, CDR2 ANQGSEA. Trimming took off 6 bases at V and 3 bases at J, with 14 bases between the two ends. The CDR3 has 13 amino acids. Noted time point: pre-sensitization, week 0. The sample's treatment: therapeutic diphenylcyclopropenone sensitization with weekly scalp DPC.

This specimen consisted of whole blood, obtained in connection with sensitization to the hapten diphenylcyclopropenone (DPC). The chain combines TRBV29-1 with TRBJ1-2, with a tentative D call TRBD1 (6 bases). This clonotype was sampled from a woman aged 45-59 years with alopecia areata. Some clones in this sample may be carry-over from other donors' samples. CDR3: CSVAGAADYGYTF. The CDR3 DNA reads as TGCAGCGTCGCAGGGGCGGCCGACTATGGCTACACCTTC.